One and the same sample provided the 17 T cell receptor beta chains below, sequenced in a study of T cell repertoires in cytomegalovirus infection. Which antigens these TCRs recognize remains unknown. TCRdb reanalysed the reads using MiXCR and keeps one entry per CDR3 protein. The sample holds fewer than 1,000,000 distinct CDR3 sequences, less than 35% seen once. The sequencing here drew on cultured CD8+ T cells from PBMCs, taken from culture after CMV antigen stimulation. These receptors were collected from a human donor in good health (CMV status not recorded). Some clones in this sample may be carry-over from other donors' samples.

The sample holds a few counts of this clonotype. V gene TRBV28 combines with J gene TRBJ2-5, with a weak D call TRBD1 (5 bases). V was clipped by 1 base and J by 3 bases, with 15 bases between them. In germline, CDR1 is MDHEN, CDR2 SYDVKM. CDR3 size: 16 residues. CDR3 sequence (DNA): TGTGCCAGCAGTTTATTTGGCAGGGTTGCTGAAGAGACCCAGTACTTC. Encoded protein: CASSLFGRVAEETQYF.

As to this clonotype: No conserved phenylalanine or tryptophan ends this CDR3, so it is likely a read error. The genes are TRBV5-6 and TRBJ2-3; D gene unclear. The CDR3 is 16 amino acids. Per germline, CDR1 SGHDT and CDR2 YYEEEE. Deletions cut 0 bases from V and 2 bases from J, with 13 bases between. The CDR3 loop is CASSLGVNTFTDTQYL. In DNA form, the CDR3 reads TGTGCCAGCAGCTTGGGAGTGAATACGTTCACAGATACGCAGTATCTT.

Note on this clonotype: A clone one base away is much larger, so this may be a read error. CDR3 amino acids: CASSTSLRGGTDTQYF. DNA for the CDR3: TGTGCCAGCAGCACCTCCCTCAGGGGAGGAACAGATACGCAGTATTTT. This chain uses TRBV7-2 with TRBJ2-3; D tentatively fits TRBD1 or TRBD2 (6 bases each). Trimming left V 5 bases short and J 3 bases short, with 18 bases between. CDR3 length equals 16 residues. Germline lookup yields CDR1 SGHTA and CDR2 FQGNSA.

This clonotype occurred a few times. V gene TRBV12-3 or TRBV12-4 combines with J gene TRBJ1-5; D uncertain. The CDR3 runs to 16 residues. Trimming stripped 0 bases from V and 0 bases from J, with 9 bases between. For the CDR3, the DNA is TGTGCCAGCAGTTTAGCGCCCGGGATTAGCAATCAGCCCCAGCATTTT. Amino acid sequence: CASSLAPGISNQPQHF.

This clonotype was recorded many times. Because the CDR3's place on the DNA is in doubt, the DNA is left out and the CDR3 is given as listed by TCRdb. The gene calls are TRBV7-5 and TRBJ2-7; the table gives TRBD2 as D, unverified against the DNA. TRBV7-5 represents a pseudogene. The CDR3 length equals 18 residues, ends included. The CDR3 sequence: CISVSEAGSSGSTYEQYF.

The CDR3 coding sequence is TGCAGCGTTGACTCAGGGGCGGACACCGGGGAGCTGTTTTTT. The encoded protein is CSVDSGADTGELFF. The chain carries TRBV29-1 and TRBJ2-2; D may be TRBD1 (6 bases). CDR1 and CDR2 (germline): SQVTM, ANQGSEA. V lost 3 bases to trimming and J lost 3 bases, with 11 bases between them. The CDR3 loop spans 14 amino acids.

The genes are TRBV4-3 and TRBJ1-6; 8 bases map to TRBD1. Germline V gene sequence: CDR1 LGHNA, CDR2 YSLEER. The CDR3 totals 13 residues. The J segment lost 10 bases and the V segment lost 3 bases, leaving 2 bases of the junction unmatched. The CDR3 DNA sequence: TGCGCCAGCAGCCATAACAGGGGGTCACCCCTCCACTTT. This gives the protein CASSHNRGSPLHF.

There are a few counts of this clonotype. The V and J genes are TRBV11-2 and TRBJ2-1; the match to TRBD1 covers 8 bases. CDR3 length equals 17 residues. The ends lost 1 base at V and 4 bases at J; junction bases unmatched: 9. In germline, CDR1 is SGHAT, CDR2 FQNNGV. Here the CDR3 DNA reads TGTGCCAGCAGCTTAGTAGAGGGACAGGACAGGTACAATGAGCAGTTCTTC. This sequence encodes CASSLVEGQDRYNEQFF.

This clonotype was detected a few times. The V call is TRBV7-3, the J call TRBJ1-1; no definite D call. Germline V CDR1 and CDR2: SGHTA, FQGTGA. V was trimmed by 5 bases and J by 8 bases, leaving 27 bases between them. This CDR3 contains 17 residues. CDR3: CASSPFTLTARPDEAFF. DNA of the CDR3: TGTGCCAGCAGCCCATTTACCCTGACGGCGCGCCCGGACGAAGCTTTCTTT.

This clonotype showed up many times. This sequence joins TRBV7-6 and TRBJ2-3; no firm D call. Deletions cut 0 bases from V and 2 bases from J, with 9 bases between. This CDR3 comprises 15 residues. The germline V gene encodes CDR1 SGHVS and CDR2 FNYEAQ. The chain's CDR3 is CASSLAWQPTDTQYF. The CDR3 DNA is TGTGCCAGCAGCTTAGCGTGGCAGCCCACAGATACGCAGTATTTT. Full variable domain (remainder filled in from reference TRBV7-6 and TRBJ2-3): GAGVSQSPRYKVTKRGQDVALRCDPISGHVSLYWYRQALGQGPEFLTYFNYEAQQDKSGLPNDRFSAERPEGSISTLTIQRTEQRDSAMYRCASSLAWQPTDTQYFGPGTRLTVL.

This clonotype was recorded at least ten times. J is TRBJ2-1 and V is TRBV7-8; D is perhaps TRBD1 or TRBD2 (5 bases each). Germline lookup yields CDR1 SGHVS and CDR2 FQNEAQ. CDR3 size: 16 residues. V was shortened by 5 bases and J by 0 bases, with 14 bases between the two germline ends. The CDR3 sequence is CASSGYRDVSYNEQFF. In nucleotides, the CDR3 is TGTGCCAGCAGCGGTTACCGGGACGTCTCCTACAATGAGCAGTTCTTC. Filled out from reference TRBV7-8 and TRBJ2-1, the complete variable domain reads GAGVSQSPRYKVAKRGQDVALRCDPISGHVSLFWYQQALGQGPEFLTYFQNEAQLDKSGLPSDRFFAERPEGSVSTLKIQRTQQEDSAVYLCASSGYRDVSYNEQFFGPGTRLTVL.

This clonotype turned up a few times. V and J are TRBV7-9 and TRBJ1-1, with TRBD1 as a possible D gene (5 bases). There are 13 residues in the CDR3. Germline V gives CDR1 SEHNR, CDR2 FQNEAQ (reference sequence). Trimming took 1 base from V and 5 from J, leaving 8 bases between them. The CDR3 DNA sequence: TGTGCCAGCAGCTTAGAATGGGGGACTGAAGCTTTCTTT. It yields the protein CASSLEWGTEAFF.

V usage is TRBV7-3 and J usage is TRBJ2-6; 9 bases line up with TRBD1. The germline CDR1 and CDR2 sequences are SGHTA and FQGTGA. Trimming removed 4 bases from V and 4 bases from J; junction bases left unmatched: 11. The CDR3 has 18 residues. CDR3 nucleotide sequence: TGTGCCAGCAGCTCACCTACAGGGGGCGCGTCGGGGGCCAACGTCCTGACTTTC. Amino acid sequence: CASSSPTGGASGANVLTF.

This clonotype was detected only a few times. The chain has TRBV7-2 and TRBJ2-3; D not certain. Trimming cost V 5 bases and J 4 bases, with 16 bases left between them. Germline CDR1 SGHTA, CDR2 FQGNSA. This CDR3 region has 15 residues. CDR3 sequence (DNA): TGTGCCAGCAGCCCTTGGGGTGGGCCGCCAGATACGCAGTATTTT. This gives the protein CASSPWGGPPDTQYF. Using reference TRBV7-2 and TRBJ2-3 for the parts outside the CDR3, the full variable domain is GAGVSQSPSNKVTEKGKDVELRCDPISGHTALYWYRQSLGQGLEFLIYFQGNSAPDKSGLPSDRFSAERTGGSVSTLTIQRTQQEDSAVYLCASSPWGGPPDTQYFGPGTRLTVL.

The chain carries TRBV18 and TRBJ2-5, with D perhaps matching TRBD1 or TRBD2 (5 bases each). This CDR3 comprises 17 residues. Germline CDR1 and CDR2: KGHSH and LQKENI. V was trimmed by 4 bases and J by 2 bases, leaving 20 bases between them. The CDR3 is CASSLLNYRDGQETQYF. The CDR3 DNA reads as TGTGCCAGCTCACTATTAAATTACCGGGACGGACAAGAGACCCAGTACTTC.

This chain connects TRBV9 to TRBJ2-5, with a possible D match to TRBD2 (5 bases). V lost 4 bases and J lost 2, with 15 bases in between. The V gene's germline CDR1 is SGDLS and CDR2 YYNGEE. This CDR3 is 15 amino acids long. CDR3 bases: TGTGCCAGCAGCAAGGCTATCAGCGGTCAAGAGACCCAGTACTTC. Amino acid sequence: CASSKAISGQETQYF.

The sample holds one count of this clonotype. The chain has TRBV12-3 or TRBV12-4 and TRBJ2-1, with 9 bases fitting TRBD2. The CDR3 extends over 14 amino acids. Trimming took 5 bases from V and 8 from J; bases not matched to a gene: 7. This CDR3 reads CASSRGGGSDEQFF. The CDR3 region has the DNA TGTGCCAGCAGTCGCGGGGGGGGCTCGGATGAGCAGTTCTTC.